The T cell receptor beta chain under discussion was sequenced for a study of T cell responses to AZD1222 COVID-19 vaccine. The data were produced by immunoSEQ multiplex PCR, yet TCRdb's version contains in-frame clones alone and is incomplete. Here the sample spans 90,000 to 130,000 clones, roughly 90% being singletons. The CDR3 extends over 15 amino acids. The germline V gene has CDR1 SGDLS and CDR2 YYNGEE. The germline V and J ends were trimmed by 1 base and 1 base, with 8 bases remaining between them. Points from the study as a whole: The number of AZD1222 recipients seropositive at baseline was only 6 or 7.

On this clone: Its antigen is not known.

The sequence was obtained from an adult who received the AZD1222 COVID-19 vaccine. This material consisted of peripheral blood, taken 28 days after the second AZD1222 dose. The rearrangement joins TRBV9 to TRBJ2-2; D is perhaps TRBD2 (6 bases). Here the CDR3 reads CASSVSGLNTGELFF. The CDR3 DNA is TGTGCCAGCAGCGTATCGGGACTGAACACCGGGGAGCTGTTTTTT.